This T cell receptor (beta chain) was sequenced in a study of T cells after posttransplantation cyclophosphamide. Profiled with immunoSEQ multiplex PCR; TCRdb holds only in-frame clones, not every one. The data contain under 7,000 clones, 65% to 85% of them singletons. Points on this clone: What it binds is unknown.

General observations from the study: Tissue-infiltrating T cells from skin or gut overlapped little with blood T cells.

Specimen: memory CD4+ T cells sorted from blood. The TCR was taken from a woman between 45 and 65 years old in good health and a related stem cell transplant donor.

CDR3 in DNA: TGTGCCACCAGCCAAGACTCAAACACTGAAGCTTTCTTT. Translation: CATSQDSNTEAFF. The rearrangement uses TRBV15 and TRBJ1-1; the D is unclear. V was pared by 5 bases and J by 2 bases, with 9 bases between. This CDR3 has 13 residues. The germline V gene encodes CDR1 LNHNV and CDR2 YYDKDF (reference sequence).